This note documents a single T cell receptor beta chain sequence. Its target is not known. These data come from a study of radiation and T cells in renal cell carcinoma. Turning to the study itself: Nephrectomy followed 15 Gy stereotactic body radiation by 4 weeks. Study-level results: From baseline, blood top tumor clonotypes peaked at 2 weeks post-radiation.

As for time point: blood 2 weeks post-SBRT. Noted treatment: 15 Gy SBRT to primary tumor, nephrectomy 4 weeks later. Blood was sampled at baseline, 2 weeks and 4 weeks after SBRT. Clear cell pathology was present in this patient's renal cell carcinoma. TCRdb's copy holds only in-frame clones and misses some; the assay was immunoSEQ multiplex PCR. The sample lists 100,000 to 150,000 clones, approximately 90% occurring once. Germline V gives CDR1 SGHDT, CDR2 YYEEEE. The CDR3 spans 13 residues. The V end was cut by 2 bases, the J end by 10 bases, with 13 bases between. The rearrangement joins TRBV5-6 to TRBJ1-5; maybe TRBD1 (6 bases). Sequencing used blood, obtained from a patient whose treatment included radiotherapy and nephrectomy. The clonotype originates from a woman in her sixties or seventies with renal cell carcinoma. The CDR3, as DNA: TGTGCCAGCAGCTTCACAGGGTCGGGCCCCCAGCATTTT. Protein: CASSFTGSGPQHF. Variable domain in full (rest from reference TRBV5-6 and TRBJ1-5): DAGVTQSPTHLIKTRGQQVTLRCSPKSGHDTVSWYQQALGQGPQFIFQYYEEEERQRGNFPDRFSGHQFPNYSSELNVNALLLGDSALYLCASSFTGSGPQHFGDGTRLSIL.